This entry lists 16 T cell receptor beta chains sequenced from one sample in a study of shared clonotypes between healthy human individuals. Measured with immunoSEQ multiplex PCR; TCRdb has only the in-frame clones, and not every one. Of about 680,000 clones listed, less than 80% are singletons. Sample: memory CD4+ T cells sorted from blood. The subset is: CD45RA-negative fraction. The source of these receptors is a woman aged 30 to 39 in good health.

This clone was seen a few times. The rearrangement uses TRBV30 and TRBJ1-4, with 7 bases that match TRBD1. Trimming took 0 bases from V and 5 from J; bases not matched to a gene: 9. The CDR3 length is 16 residues. CDR1 GTSNPN and CDR2 SVGIG come from the germline V gene (reference sequence). CDR3 nucleotides: TGTGCCTGGAGTGTTTTTTGGGCAGGGGGAAATGAAAAACTGTTTTTT. Amino acids: CAWSVFWAGGNEKLFF.

This clone has at least ten counts. This chain links TRBV7-3 with TRBJ2-3; D unresolved. The germline V gene encodes CDR1 SGHTA and CDR2 FQGTGA. V was trimmed by 5 bases and J by 2 bases, leaving 8 bases between them. This CDR3 has 13 amino acids. CDR3 region: CASSTWTTDTQYF. The CDR3, as DNA: TGTGCCAGCAGCACCTGGACCACAGATACGCAGTATTTT.

This chain links TRBV28 with TRBJ1-2; unclear D gene. Trimming took 5 bases from V and 7 from J, leaving 20 bases between them. The CDR3 is made up of 15 amino acids. Germline V CDR1 and CDR2: MDHEN, SYDVKM. Here the CDR3 reads CASSPGPNPAVGYTF. The CDR3 DNA is TGTGCCAGCAGTCCGGGCCCGAACCCAGCGGTTGGCTACACCTTC.

This sequence joins TRBV30 and TRBJ2-2, with D possibly called TRBD1 or TRBD2 (5 bases each). Germline CDR1 GTSNPN, CDR2 SVGIG (reference sequence). The CDR3 spans 18 residues. Trimming cost V 3 bases and J 2 bases, with 22 bases left between them. DNA of the CDR3: TGTGCCTGGAGGGGACGAACATCAGGGAAAGGAAACACCGGGGAGCTGTTTTTT. Its protein is CAWRGRTSGKGNTGELFF.

In its sample, this clone was seen a few times. The chain combines TRBV7-6 with TRBJ2-7; D gene uncertain. The germline V gene encodes CDR1 SGHVS and CDR2 FNYEAQ. This CDR3 region has 12 residues. The V and J ends lost 1 base and 5 bases respectively, with 6 bases between them. Here the CDR3 DNA reads TGTGCCAGCAGCTTAGGACGGAACGAGCAGTACTTC. It yields the protein CASSLGRNEQYF.

This sequence joins TRBV6-5 and TRBJ2-5; a weak D match, TRBD1 (5 bases). This CDR3 region has 14 residues. The germline V gene encodes CDR1 MNHEY and CDR2 SVGAGI. Between the trimmed V and J ends, which lost 2 bases and 2 bases, there was a span of 9 bases. CDR3 in DNA: TGTGCCAGCAGTTACGCTGACAGTCAAGAGACCCAGTACTTC. This sequence encodes CASSYADSQETQYF.

A remark on this clone: This specimen includes other DNA sequences encoding the same CDR3. V and J are TRBV27 and TRBJ2-1; D might be TRBD1 (5 bases). The germline V gene encodes CDR1 MNHEY and CDR2 SMNVEV (reference sequence). CDR3 length equals 14 residues. V was pared by 0 bases and J by 2 bases, with 5 bases between. The CDR3 DNA is TGTGCCAGCAGTTTATCAGGGGCCTACAATGAGCAGTTCTTC. Translating it yields CASSLSGAYNEQFF.

The chain uses TRBV7-9 and TRBJ2-7; 11 nucleotides agree with TRBD2. The CDR3 totals 15 residues. J gave up 2 bases and V 5 bases, and 5 bases lay outside the gene matches. CDR1 is SEHNR and CDR2 is FQNEAQ in the germline V gene (reference sequence). Here the CDR3 DNA reads TGTGCCAGCAGCCGAGGGACTAGCGGAGCCTACGAGCAGTACTTC. This encodes CASSRGTSGAYEQYF.

The gene calls are TRBV9 and TRBJ2-4; weak D call: TRBD2 (5 bases). Trimming removed 3 bases from V and 7 bases from J, with 14 bases in between. The CDR3 has 14 residues. The germline V gene encodes CDR1 SGDLS and CDR2 YYNGEE. This chain's CDR3 is CASSGGSPGNIQYF. In DNA form, the CDR3 reads TGTGCCAGCAGCGGCGGGTCGCCCGGGAACATTCAGTACTTC.

The V gene is TRBV28, the J gene TRBJ1-2; no definite D call. Germline values: CDR1 MDHEN, CDR2 SYDVKM. Trimming took off 7 bases at V and 4 bases at J, with 10 bases between the two ends. This CDR3 contains 12 residues. CDR3: CASNQRVYGYTF. The DNA for the CDR3 is TGTGCCAGCAACCAAAGGGTCTATGGCTACACCTTC.

The chain has TRBV6-5 and TRBJ1-3; unclear D gene. The CDR3 sequence is 11 residues long. The germline V gene encodes CDR1 MNHEY and CDR2 SVGAGI. Trimming left V 2 bases short and J 10 bases short, with 6 bases between. CDR3 in amino acids: CASSYQTTIYF. As DNA, the CDR3 is TGTGCCAGCAGTTACCAGACTACCATATATTTT.

CDR3 region: CASSLPRATGEREPQHF. As DNA, the CDR3 is TGCGCCAGCAGCCTACCACGCGCGACAGGGGAGAGGGAGCCCCAGCATTTT. The rearrangement joins TRBV4-1 to TRBJ1-5, with TRBD1 matching over 8 bases. The CDR3 totals 17 residues. V lost 4 bases to trimming and J lost 8 bases; unmatched junction nucleotides: 16. CDR1 MGHRA and CDR2 YSYEKL come from the germline V gene.

The V and J genes are TRBV2 and TRBJ1-4, with D perhaps TRBD1 (5 bases). This CDR3 contains 14 residues. The germline V and J ends were trimmed by 2 bases and 8 bases, with 12 bases remaining between them. CDR1 is SNHLY and CDR2 is FYNNEI in the germline V gene. The CDR3 is CASSEIQGGEKLFF. The CDR3 nucleotides are TGTGCCAGCAGTGAAATTCAGGGCGGGGAAAAACTGTTTTTT.

The chain is built from TRBV4-1 and TRBJ2-5; 7 nucleotides match TRBD2. After removal of 4 bases from V and 0 bases from J, the junction contained 14 bases not matched to a gene. CDR3 length: 18 amino acids. Germline CDR1 and CDR2: MGHRA and YSYEKL. The DNA for the CDR3 is TGCGCCAGCAGCCCCCCCCGGGGGACTAAAGGGTACCAAGAGACCCAGTACTTC. Translating gives CASSPPRGTKGYQETQYF.

This clone showed up just once. The rearrangement joins TRBV7-2 to TRBJ2-1, with unresolved D. The CDR3 has 13 amino acids. V gave up 3 bases and J gave up 4 bases, with 7 bases separating them. The germline V gene encodes CDR1 SGHTA and CDR2 FQGNSA. The DNA for the CDR3 is TGTGCCAGCAGCTTCAACACTTACAATGAGCAGTTCTTC. Its protein product is CASSFNTYNEQFF.

For this clone: A much larger clone is a single base away; this may be a read error. Distinct nucleotide sequences in the sample also encode this CDR3. The chain carries TRBV5-4 and TRBJ2-5; D remains ambiguous. From germline, CDR1 is SGHNT and CDR2 YYREEE (reference sequence). V was trimmed by 5 bases and J by 2 bases, leaving 4 bases between them. The CDR3 spans 11 residues. CDR3 sequence (DNA): TGTGCCAGCAGTTCACAAGAGACCCAGTACTTC. This codes for CASSSQETQYF.